The rows below give T cell receptor beta chains drawn from one sample of a study of cytomegalovirus exposure and HLA in healthy donors. Produced via immunoSEQ multiplex PCR; TCRdb's table is partial and in-frame only. The table records approximately 27,000 clones, around 64% of them present only once. Sequenced input: PBMCs. The origin of the receptors is a woman in her forties or fifties in good health and CMV-seronegative. The CDR3 runs from the conserved cysteine through the conserved F or W. D genes are given only for firm matches. Size values are once, few and many counts, or a class for expanded clones, and some rows have none.

j_call v_call clone_size d_call cdr3_aa cdr3_nt
TRBJ2-7 TRBV6-5 . . CASGIRYYEQYF TGTGCCAGCGGTATTCGGTACTACGAGCAGTACTTC
TRBJ1-1 TRBV18 . . CASSPQGQKNTEAFF TGTGCCAGCTCACCACAAGGACAGAAGAACACTGAAGCTTTCTTT
TRBJ2-1 TRBV5-1 few . CASSLGLGSEQFF TGCGCCAGCAGCTTGGGTTTGGGCAGTGAGCAGTTCTTC
TRBJ2-1 TRBV5-4 . TRBD2 CASSLSQRGGWNEQFF TGTGCCAGCAGCTTGAGCCAGCGGGGGGGCTGGAATGAGCAGTTCTTC
TRBJ2-7 TRBV6-5 few TRBD2 CASSPRGGYEQYF TGTGCCAGCAGTCCTCGGGGGGGCTACGAGCAGTACTTC
TRBJ1-1 TRBV9 . TRBD1 CASSYTPTTGDEAFF TGTGCCAGCAGCTACACACCGACGACAGGGGATGAAGCTTTCTTT
TRBJ2-2 TRBV7-6 . . CASSPTPNTGELFF TGTGCCAGCAGTCCGACTCCGAACACCGGGGAGCTGTTTTTT
TRBJ1-2 TRBV5-1 . TRBD1 CASGQGVDYGYTF TGCGCCAGCGGGCAGGGGGTTGACTATGGCTACACCTTC
TRBJ2-2 TRBV25-1 few . CASSEVSESGELFF TGTGCCAGCAGTGAAGTCAGTGAATCCGGGGAGCTGTTTTTT
TRBJ2-3 TRBV7-3 . . CASSADFTDTQYF TGTGCCAGCAGCGCGGACTTCACAGATACGCAGTATTTT
TRBJ1-2 TRBV6-5 . . CASTPDGTLYGYTF TGTGCCAGCACCCCCGACGGGACACTCTATGGCTACACCTTC
TRBJ1-5 TRBV5-6 . . CASSLMANQPQHF TGTGCCAGCAGCTTAATGGCCAATCAGCCCCAGCATTTT
TRBJ1-6 TRBV7-9 once TRBD1 CASSLVRGRGNSPLHF TGTGCCAGCAGCTTAGTCAGGGGGCGCGGTAATTCACCCCTCCACTTT
TRBJ1-2 TRBV5-1 . . CASSLASNYGYTF TGCGCCAGCAGCTTGGCCTCTAACTATGGCTACACCTTC
TRBJ2-1 TRBV5-1 once . CASRSQGFTYNEQFF TGCGCCAGCAGATCACAGGGTTTTACCTACAATGAGCAGTTCTTC
TRBJ1-1 TRBV25-1 . . CASSESYSKGKGTEAFF TGTGCCAGCAGTGAGTCTTACTCGAAGGGGAAGGGCACTGAAGCTTTCTTT
TRBJ1-2 TRBV4-1 . . CASSQGTETNYGYTF TGCGCCAGCAGCCAAGGGACAGAGACTAACTATGGCTACACCTTC
TRBJ2-7 TRBV25-1 . TRBD1 CASSRDRELDEQYF TGTGCCAGCAGCCGGGACAGGGAATTGGACGAGCAGTACTTC
TRBJ1-1 TRBV6-5 . . CACWDSMNTEAFF TGTGCCTGCTGGGACTCCATGAACACTGAAGCTTTCTTT
TRBJ2-1 TRBV6-1 . TRBD2 CASSGGTSGALQFF TGTGCCAGCAGTGGGGGGACTAGCGGGGCCCTGCAGTTCTTC
TRBJ2-7 TRBV18 . . CASSPSGSSYEQYF TGTGCCAGCTCACCAAGCGGTAGCTCCTACGAGCAGTACTTC
TRBJ2-5 TRBV28 few TRBD2 CASSLGGRAWETQYF TGTGCCAGCAGTTTAGGCGGGAGGGCCTGGGAGACCCAGTACTTC
TRBJ2-2 TRBV4-1 . . CASSQDTVRTGELFF TGCGCCAGCAGCCAAGATACGGTCCGAACCGGGGAGCTGTTTTTT
TRBJ1-1 TRBV5-1 few TRBD1 CASSPAGGYTEAFF TGCGCCAGCAGCCCGGCAGGGGGCTACACTGAAGCTTTCTTT
TRBJ1-1 TRBV5-4 . . CASSLVGANTEAFF TGTGCCAGCAGCTTGGTTGGGGCGAACACTGAAGCTTTCTTT
TRBJ1-5 TRBV6-5 . . CASSTLGGNQPQHF TGTGCCAGCAGTACCCTCGGGGGCAATCAGCCCCAGCATTTT
TRBJ1-2 TRBV6-1 . . CASSAEQGPNYGYTF TGTGCCAGCAGCGCTGAACAGGGCCCAAACTATGGCTACACCTTC
TRBJ1-1 TRBV6-4 . . CASSLDRNTEAFF TGTGCCAGCAGTCTTGACAGGAACACTGAAGCTTTCTTT
TRBJ2-1 TRBV2 . TRBD2 CASSEGVLAGGREQFF TGTGCCAGCAGTGAAGGGGTACTAGCGGGAGGGCGTGAGCAGTTCTTC
TRBJ1-3 TRBV27 . . CASSPEGGLTIYF TGTGCCAGCAGCCCAGAGGGAGGTCTCACCATATATTTT
TRBJ1-1 TRBV29-1 few TRBD1 CSVDDRVGTEAFF TGCAGCGTTGATGACAGGGTCGGCACTGAAGCTTTCTTT
TRBJ1-1 TRBV7-2 . . CANDQEAPGAFF TGTGCCAACGATCAGGAGGCTCCGGGAGCTTTCTTT
TRBJ1-1 TRBV6-5 . . CASRRDFPVEAFF TGTGCCAGCAGACGGGACTTTCCGGTGGAAGCTTTCTTT
TRBJ1-2 TRBV29-1 . . CSVESQAPEANYGYTF TGCAGCGTTGAGTCACAGGCCCCAGAAGCTAACTATGGCTACACCTTC
TRBJ1-1 TRBV5-4 . . CASSLNTEAFF TGTGCCAGCAGCCTAAACACTGAAGCTTTCTTT
TRBJ2-7 TRBV29-1 . TRBD1 CSVLQGRQYF TGCAGCGTCCTACAGGGGAGACAGTACTTC
TRBJ2-7 TRBV4-2 . TRBD2 CASSRETSGGDEQYF TGTGCCAGCAGCCGAGAGACTAGCGGGGGAGACGAGCAGTACTTC
TRBJ1-1 TRBV5-1 . . CASSRGTHEAFF TGCGCCAGCTCCAGAGGGACTCATGAAGCTTTCTTT
TRBJ1-2 TRBV28 . TRBD1 CASSSGQGVVGYTF TGTGCCAGCAGTTCTGGACAGGGAGTTGTTGGCTACACCTTC
TRBJ2-7 TRBV14 few . CASSQSPGGLQYF TGTGCCAGCAGCCAATCCCCCGGGGGACTTCAGTACTTC
TRBJ1-1 TRBV9 . . CASSVDLREGGEAFF TGTGCCAGCAGCGTAGACCTTCGGGAGGGAGGAGAAGCTTTCTTT
TRBJ1-2 TRBV5-6 few . CASSPTLTQNYGYTF TGTGCCAGCAGCCCCACCCTGACACAAAACTATGGCTACACCTTC
TRBJ1-1 TRBV2 . . CASSAQTGPHTEAFF TGTGCCAGCAGTGCCCAGACAGGCCCGCACACTGAAGCTTTCTTT
TRBJ2-2 TRBV4-1 . TRBD2 CASSQETLRRERAGELFF TGCGCCAGCAGCCAAGAAACGCTGAGGCGGGAGCGCGCTGGGGAGCTGTTTTTT
TRBJ1-2 TRBV27 . . CASSPGVGYGYTF TGTGCCAGCAGTCCAGGGGTAGGCTATGGCTACACCTTC
TRBJ2-4 TRBV4-2 once TRBD2 CASSPLSTSEIKNIQYF TGTGCCAGCAGCCCCTTGTCGACTAGCGAAATTAAAAACATTCAGTACTTC
TRBJ1-5 TRBV29-1 . TRBD1 CSALTGERNQPQHF TGCAGCGCCCTAACAGGGGAACGCAATCAGCCCCAGCATTTT
TRBJ1-2 TRBV28 . TRBD1 CASRTTGWGYTF TGTGCCAGCAGGACGACAGGGTGGGGCTACACCTTC
TRBJ1-1 TRBV2 . . CATRLVGEAFF TGTGCCACACGACTAGTAGGTGAAGCTTTCTTT
TRBJ2-2 TRBV5-4 . TRBD1 CASSLEAGQGPNTGELFF TGTGCCAGCAGCCTGGAGGCCGGACAGGGGCCGAACACCGGGGAGCTGTTTTTT
TRBJ2-2 TRBV7-9 . TRBD1 CASSLSGGNTGELFF TGTGCCAGCAGCTTGTCAGGGGGGAACACCGGGGAGCTGTTTTTT
TRBJ2-1 TRBV25-1 . . CASSVGLTANNEQFF TGTGCCAGCAGTGTTGGACTCACCGCAAACAATGAGCAGTTCTTC
TRBJ1-1 TRBV5-1 . . CASSLDRSNTEAFF TGCGCCAGCAGCTTGGACAGGTCGAACACTGAAGCTTTCTTT
TRBJ1-4 TRBV6-1 . . CASTREQLNEKLFF TGTGCCAGCACCCGGGAACAGCTCAATGAAAAACTGTTTTTT
TRBJ2-1 TRBV5-8 . . CASRVTRRDYNEQFF TGTGCCAGCCGGGTCACGCGCCGGGACTACAATGAGCAGTTCTTC
TRBJ2-1 TRBV5-1 few . CASRSAQGNEQFF TGCGCCAGCCGTAGCGCCCAGGGGAATGAGCAGTTCTTC
TRBJ1-5 TRBV10-3 . . CAISGDGGVNQPQHF TGTGCCATCAGTGGGGACGGGGGTGTGAATCAGCCCCAGCATTTT
TRBJ2-2 TRBV6-5 . . CASSYGGTGELFF TGTGCCAGCAGTTATGGGGGGACCGGGGAGCTGTTTTTT
TRBJ2-2 TRBV27 few . CASSSELATGELFF TGTGCCAGCAGTTCAGAACTAGCAACCGGGGAGCTGTTTTTT
TRBJ2-5 TRBV4-1 . TRBD2 CASRDLSAGGRETQYF TGCGCCAGCAGGGATTTATCGGCGGGGGGTCGAGAGACCCAGTACTTC